This T cell receptor beta chain was captured by sequencing in a study of post-analysis software for immune sequencing data. Study as a whole: Multiple sclerosis in the patients followed relapsing-remitting, secondary progressive and progressive-relapsing courses. Findings and limits, study-wide: Strong co-clustering by F measure was seen for same-batch samples. Five TRBV segments, including TRBV5-6, TRBV5-1 and TRBV20-1, were more frequent in patients than controls. Controls showed significantly higher normalized Chao1 diversity than did multiple sclerosis patients.

Carried by the TCR beta cDNA libraries were unique molecular identifiers. T cells numbering roughly 1 to 10 million yielded roughly 0.5 million cDNA molecules. A single record per CDR3 protein comes from TCRdb applying MiXCR to the PCR reads. The sample holds some 700,000 distinct CDR3 sequences; 55% to 70% are singletons and the top ten take around 10%. On this clonotype: Its target is unknown.

V gave up 2 bases and J gave up 8 bases, with 12 bases separating them. CDR3 length equals 13 residues. Looked up from germline, CDR1 is SEHNR and CDR2 is FQNEAQ (reference sequence). The source material was blood. V and J are TRBV7-9 and TRBJ1-2; tentatively, D is TRBD1 (6 bases). The receptor was derived from a girl aged 2-10 years with multiple sclerosis. CDR3 region: CASSLTTGPGYTF. DNA of the CDR3: TGTGCCAGCAGCTTAACTACAGGGCCCGGCTACACCTTC.